The T cell receptor (beta chain) described here comes from a study of CD8 T cells in ankylosing spondylitis. Germline V gives CDR1 SGHTA, CDR2 FQGNSA. Trimming removed 5 bases from V and 9 bases from J, with 20 bases in between. The CDR3 totals 15 residues. Study findings and constraints: Reportedly, significant enrichment of disease-linked clones occurred in matched ankylosing spondylitis synovial fluid. A TCR beta motif of about eight highly homologous variants seemed to mark ankylosing spondylitis blood.

TCRdb analysed the 5' RACE reads with MiXCR anew, one entry per CDR3 protein. This sample carries about 400,000 distinct CDR3 sequences, 20% to 25% of them seen once, and the ten largest clones take about 15%. This clonotype was seen more than once but under ten times. Its cognate antigen is unknown. Sequenced: blood, either unsorted or a sorted T cell fraction (not recorded which). This TCR came from a male donor with ankylosing spondylitis. This chain connects TRBV7-2 to TRBJ2-1; tentative D call: TRBD2 (5 bases). The CDR3 nucleotides are TGTGCCAGCAGCCTGACGCCGATGGAGGTGGTTGAGCAGTTCTTC. Translation: CASSLTPMEVVEQFF.